This T cell receptor beta chain was documented in a study of T cells after yellow fever vaccination. Study-wide results and limits: Boosting was followed by the reappearance of most primary-vaccination clones (around 95% CD4, about 88% CD8). Any FACS-sorted repertoire could hold abundant clonotypes that contaminate it from the bulk population.

TCRdb reprocessed the 5' RACE reads with MiXCR, giving one entry per CDR3 protein. The sample records roughly 240,000 distinct CDR3 sequences, over 6.5% being singletons. Germline CDR1 MNHNS, CDR2 SASEGT. The CDR3 loop spans 14 amino acids. V was pared by 6 bases and J by 2 bases, with 4 bases of the junction left unmatched. This clonotype was detected ten times or more. Its antigen is currently unknown. The starting material was CD4+ T cells sorted from PBMCs, obtained on the day of the yellow fever booster vaccination. J is TRBJ2-3 and V is TRBV6-1, with 8 bases that match TRBD2. The TCR comes from a man younger than 45 who received the YFV17D yellow fever vaccine. The CDR3 spells CASSRSGTTDTQYF. CDR3 nucleotides: TGTGCCAGCAGCCGTAGCGGGACCACAGATACGCAGTATTTT.